This TCR beta chain was identified in a study of T cell responses to AZD1222 COVID-19 vaccine. Study-wide points: Across the whole spike, CD4 TCRs peaked at regions 160-218 and 743-854. Every sample of the repertoires postdated the peak T cell response.

Assay: immunoSEQ multiplex PCR; the TCRdb copy retains only in-frame clones and omits some. Of under 150,000 clones detected, 70% to 90% appear once; the ten largest clones hold roughly 8.4%. The germline gives CDR1 SGHRS, CDR2 YFSETQ. Trimming took 2 bases from V and 7 from J; bases not matched to a gene: 6. This CDR3 comprises 15 residues. Note on this clone: As yet, its antigen is unknown.

The sequences come from peripheral blood, collected on day 0 of AZD1222 vaccination. The chain has TRBV5-1 and TRBJ1-6; 7 bases are shared with TRBD1. This clonotype originated in an adult in good health. CDR3: CASSFEQGDNSPLHF. The CDR3 DNA follows: TGCGCCAGCAGCTTCGAGCAGGGGGACAATTCACCCCTCCACTTT.